Shown below are 32 T cell receptor beta chains from a single sample sequenced in a study of T cell responses to AZD1222 COVID-19 vaccine. This table comes from immunoSEQ multiplex PCR, and its TCRdb copy is limited to in-frame clones, with some not included. The sample has about 45,000 clones, around three quarters seen once. The input for sequencing was peripheral blood, taken on day 0 of AZD1222 vaccination. The receptors shown here come from an adult in good health.

The J gene is TRBJ2-2, the V gene TRBV9; unclear D gene. CDR1 is SGDLS, CDR2 YYNGEE, per germline. Trimming took off 3 bases at V and 4 bases at J, with 16 bases between the two ends. The CDR3 is made up of 16 amino acids. The CDR3 spells CASSEAMGMITGELFF. Written as DNA, the CDR3 is TGTGCCAGCAGCGAGGCAATGGGGATGATCACCGGGGAGCTGTTTTTT.

This chain uses TRBV7-2 with TRBJ2-5; 10 bases are a match to TRBD2. V shed 0 bases, J shed 2 bases, and the junction held 3 bases outside the gene matches. This CDR3 contains 16 residues. The germline V gene encodes CDR1 SGHTA and CDR2 FQGNSA. The CDR3 DNA is TGTGCCAGCAGCTTAGCCCTAGCGGGGGATCAAGAGACCCAGTACTTC. This gives the protein CASSLALAGDQETQYF.

The gene calls are TRBV3-1 (or the pseudogene TRBV3-2) and TRBJ1-3; D unresolved. Between the trimmed V and J ends, which lost 7 bases and 0 bases, there was a span of 4 bases. The CDR3 covers 12 residues. The germline V gene has CDR1 LGHDT and CDR2 YNNKEL (reference sequence). CDR3: CASKNSGNTIYF. The CDR3 DNA sequence: TGTGCCAGCAAGAACTCTGGAAACACCATATATTTT.

The chain couples TRBV28 to TRBJ1-2; D gene unclear. There are 15 residues in the CDR3. Germline V gene data show CDR1 as MDHEN and CDR2 as SYDVKM. V lost 3 bases and J 4 bases, leaving 15 bases between the germline ends. CDR3: CASSFMYSPPYGYTF. In nucleotides, the CDR3 is TGTGCCAGCAGTTTTATGTACAGCCCTCCCTATGGCTACACCTTC.

V is TRBV24-1 and J is TRBJ2-7; D possibly corresponds to TRBD2 (6 bases). The CDR3 contains 13 residues. Germline V gives CDR1 KGHDR, CDR2 SFDVKD. The V end lost 5 bases, the J end lost 5 bases, and 12 bases lay between the germline ends. For the CDR3, the DNA is TGTGCCACCAGTGGGGGAGGCGGGCACGAGCAGTACTTC. Encoded protein: CATSGGGGHEQYF.

This clone is a singleton in its sample. The chain combines TRBV12-3 or TRBV12-4 with TRBJ1-3; D unresolved. The V and J ends lost 3 bases and 4 bases respectively, with 7 bases between them. CDR3 length: 13 amino acids. Here the CDR3 DNA reads TGTGCCAGCAGTTTCGATGGAGGAAACACCATATATTTT. Protein product: CASSFDGGNTIYF.

J is TRBJ2-7 and V is TRBV6-5; TRBD2 matches 8 bases. The trim removed 6 bases at V and 7 bases at J, leaving 8 bases unmatched. The CDR3 contains 13 residues. Germline lookup yields CDR1 MNHEY and CDR2 SVGAGI. Here the CDR3 DNA reads TGTGCCAGCAGAGCCGGGGGGGGCCGGGAGCAGTACTTC. Residues: CASRAGGGREQYF.

This clone was found once. V usage is TRBV18 and J usage is TRBJ1-5; D is undetermined. The CDR3 has 15 amino acids. Per germline, CDR1 KGHSH and CDR2 LQKENI. V gave up 2 bases and J gave up 1 base, with 9 bases separating them. CDR3 sequence reads: CASSPISGSNQPQHF. CDR3 nucleotides: TGTGCCAGCTCACCAATCTCGGGAAGCAATCAGCCCCAGCATTTT.

This clone has only a few counts. The chain uses TRBV7-9 and TRBJ2-7; a weak D match, TRBD2 (6 bases). Trimming cost V 6 bases and J 4 bases, with 16 bases left between them. Germline V lookup: CDR1 SEHNR, CDR2 FQNEAQ (reference sequence). The CDR3 spans 14 residues. In nucleotides, the CDR3 is TGTGCCAGCAGACCCCCGGGACTCCCATACGAGCAGTACTTC. Its translation is CASRPPGLPYEQYF.

The rearrangement uses TRBV28 and TRBJ1-4, with TRBD1 matching over 8 bases. The CDR3 length is 14 residues. Germline trimming cut 6 bases from V and 4 bases from J; bases unmatched to any gene: 4. CDR1 and CDR2 (germline): MDHEN, SYDVKM. CDR3 coding DNA: TGTGCCAGCAGCACACAGGGGGATAATGAAAAACTGTTTTTT. This codes for CASSTQGDNEKLFF.

The chain uses TRBV11-3 and TRBJ2-2, with D unresolved. The CDR3 extends over 12 amino acids. CDR1 and CDR2 (germline): SGHNT, YENEEA. Trimming stripped 5 bases from V and 5 bases from J, with 6 bases between. The CDR3 nucleotides read TGTGCCAGCAGCCTCCTTACCGGGGAGCTGTTTTTT. Its protein is CASSLLTGELFF. The whole variable domain, filled in from reference TRBV11-3 and TRBJ2-2, reads EAGVVQSPRYKIIEKKQPVAFWCNPISGHNTLYWYLQNLGQGPELLIRYENEEAVDDSQLPKDRFSAERLKGVDSTLKIQPAELGDSAVYLCASSLLTGELFFGEGSRLTVL.

In DNA, the CDR3 is TGTGCCAGCAGAGGGGGCGCGGAGACCCAGTACTTC. Its translation: CASRGGAETQYF. The V call is TRBV19, the J call TRBJ2-5; TRBD1 agrees at 7 bases. The CDR3 has 12 amino acids. The V and J ends lost 9 bases and 5 bases, in that order; junction bases with no gene match: 6. CDR1 LNHDA and CDR2 SQIVND come from the germline V gene (reference sequence).

The chain has TRBV4-3 and TRBJ1-6; 8 bases are a match to TRBD1. Germline trimming cut 2 bases from V and 7 bases from J; bases unmatched to any gene: 4. CDR1 and CDR2 from the germline V gene are LGHNA and YSLEER. The CDR3 is 15 residues long. The CDR3 nucleotides read TGCGCCAGCAGCCAATTGGACAGGGACAATTCACCCCTCCACTTT. It yields the protein CASSQLDRDNSPLHF.

The chain has TRBV28 and TRBJ1-2; D perhaps matches TRBD1 (5 bases). The V gene's germline CDR1 is MDHEN and CDR2 SYDVKM. With 9 bases removed from V and 6 bases from J, the gap between germline ends came to 17 bases. The CDR3 has 13 amino acids. CDR3 residues: CASSQVFLDGYTF. The CDR3 DNA sequence: TGTGCCAGTTCACAGGTCTTTTTGGATGGCTACACCTTC.

As DNA, the CDR3 is TGTGCCAGCAGCTTAGGAGTCGGGGACAGGGGAAGGGACACTGAAGCTTTCTTT. Its translation is CASSLGVGDRGRDTEAFF. The gene calls are TRBV7-2 and TRBJ1-1, with 10 bases identical to TRBD1. Germline V gene lookup returns CDR1 SGHTA and CDR2 FQGNSA. The V segment lost 1 base and the J segment 3 bases; nucleotides outside the gene matches: 11. The CDR3 runs 18 residues. Full variable domain (rest looked up from reference TRBV7-2 and TRBJ1-1): GAGVSQSPSNKVTEKGKDVELRCDPISGHTALYWYRQSLGQGLEFLIYFQGNSAPDKSGLPSDRFSAERTGGSVSTLTIQRTQQEDSAVYLCASSLGVGDRGRDTEAFFGQGTRLTVV.

The V and J genes are TRBV3-1 (or the pseudogene TRBV3-2) and TRBJ1-1, with D uncertain. V dropped 2 bases and J dropped 4 bases, with 11 bases sitting between them. This CDR3 has 14 amino acids. CDR1 LGHDT and CDR2 YNNKEL come from the germline V gene (reference sequence). The CDR3 nucleotides read TGTGCCAGCAGCCAAAGACGGGAGTCCACTGAAGCTTTCTTT. This translates into CASSQRRESTEAFF.

CDR3 nucleotide sequence: TGTGCCAGCAGCTTAGGTGTCTCTAGCTCCTACAATGAGCAGTTCTTC. Translating gives CASSLGVSSSYNEQFF. This chain uses TRBV7-2 with TRBJ2-1; D not certain. The CDR3 spans 16 residues. V was cut by 1 base and J by 0 bases, with 10 bases left in between. Germline CDR1 is SGHTA and CDR2 is FQGNSA.

The rearrangement joins TRBV5-1 to TRBJ2-7; 11 nucleotides line up with TRBD1. Germline lookup yields CDR1 SGHRS and CDR2 YFSETQ. This CDR3 spans 14 amino acids. With V trimmed by 2 bases and J by 3 bases, 1 base remained unmatched. This CDR3 is CASSFGTGGYEQYF. The CDR3 DNA follows: TGCGCCAGCAGCTTCGGGACAGGGGGCTACGAGCAGTACTTC.

This chain joins TRBV7-2 and TRBJ2-7, with D possibly being TRBD1 (5 bases). Per germline, CDR1 SGHTA and CDR2 FQGNSA. Deletions cut 1 base from V and 3 bases from J, with 13 bases between. This CDR3 has 15 residues. The CDR3 region has the DNA TGTGCCAGCAGCTTAGTCAAGGGGTCGCGCTACGAGCAGTACTTC. Its translation: CASSLVKGSRYEQYF.

The genes are TRBV7-3 and TRBJ1-5; possible D gene TRBD1, 5 bases. Germline-derived CDR1 and CDR2 are SGHTA and FQGTGA. Trimming shortened V by 5 bases and J by 3 bases, and 8 bases separated the two germline ends. This CDR3 spans 13 amino acids. CDR3: CASSQGVNQPQHF. DNA of the CDR3: TGTGCCAGCAGCCAGGGAGTCAATCAGCCCCAGCATTTT.

The rearrangement uses TRBV7-2 and TRBJ2-5; no clear D. The ends were cut back, 3 bases at V and 5 bases at J, with 7 bases in the middle. CDR3 length equals 12 residues. Germline V CDR1 and CDR2: SGHTA, FQGNSA. The CDR3 spells CASSFFRETQYF. CDR3 sequence (DNA): TGTGCCAGCAGCTTTTTCAGGGAGACCCAGTACTTC.

V and J are TRBV7-2 and TRBJ2-2; TRBD1 agrees at 8 bases. The J segment lost 0 bases and the V segment lost 5 bases, leaving 2 bases of the junction unmatched. The CDR3 contains 15 residues. Germline V gene data show CDR1 as SGHTA and CDR2 as FQGNSA. The CDR3 loop reads CASSVDRANTGELFF. CDR3 nucleotides: TGTGCCAGCAGCGTGGACAGGGCGAACACCGGGGAGCTGTTTTTT.

The V and J genes are TRBV29-1 and TRBJ2-3; 7 bases match TRBD1. The CDR3 consists of 13 residues. The germline V gene has CDR1 SQVTM and CDR2 ANQGSEA. V trimming: 7 bases; J trimming: 3 bases; junction bases outside the gene matches: 7. The CDR3 nucleotides read TGCAGCGGCCGGGACAGTACGACAGATACGCAGTATTTT. Its protein product is CSGRDSTTDTQYF.

This chain links TRBV5-1 with TRBJ2-3; 9 bases fit TRBD2. CDR3 length equals 16 residues. Germline CDR1 and CDR2: SGHRS and YFSETQ. Trimming removed 0 bases from V and 6 bases from J; junction bases left unmatched: 8. CDR3 protein: CASSLALAGGGDTQYF. Here the CDR3 DNA reads TGCGCCAGCAGCTTGGCGTTGGCGGGGGGGGGTGATACGCAGTATTTT.

The chain is built from TRBV28 and TRBJ1-5, with D perhaps matching TRBD1 (5 bases). Germline V gene data show CDR1 as MDHEN and CDR2 as SYDVKM. Deletions cut 5 bases from V and 4 bases from J, with 12 bases between. The CDR3 loop spans 14 amino acids. The CDR3 DNA reads TGTGCCAGCAGTGAACTTCAGGGTAATCAGCCCCAGCATTTT. Its protein is CASSELQGNQPQHF.

The chain employs TRBV5-1 and TRBJ2-7; D remains unclear. The CDR3 runs to 13 residues. V was clipped by 0 bases and J by 2 bases, with 6 bases between them. CDR1 is SGHRS, CDR2 YFSETQ, per germline. This CDR3 reads CASSLDQTYEQYF. The CDR3 bases are TGCGCCAGCAGCTTGGACCAAACCTACGAGCAGTACTTC.

V gene TRBV28 combines with J gene TRBJ1-5, with 8 bases lining up with TRBD1. This CDR3 has 16 residues. Per germline, CDR1 MDHEN and CDR2 SYDVKM. Trimming cost V 3 bases and J 4 bases; bases outside gene matches: 8. The CDR3 loop reads CASSLVSTGGNQPQHF. The CDR3 DNA sequence: TGTGCCAGCAGTTTGGTTTCCACAGGGGGGAATCAGCCCCAGCATTTT.

In its sample, this clone was seen once. The V call is TRBV3-1 (or the pseudogene TRBV3-2), the J call TRBJ2-7; 7 nucleotides match TRBD1. V was pared by 3 bases and J by 9 bases, with 8 bases of the junction left unmatched. The CDR3 has 13 amino acids. Germline V gene lookup returns CDR1 LGHDT and CDR2 YNNKEL (reference sequence). This chain's CDR3 is CASSHRQGEGQYF. In DNA, the CDR3 is TGTGCCAGCAGCCATCGGCAGGGGGAAGGGCAGTACTTC.

This chain uses TRBV4-3 with TRBJ1-2; D possibly corresponds to TRBD1 (5 bases). Germline-derived CDR1 and CDR2 are LGHNA and YSLEER. Trimming pared 0 bases from V and 6 bases from J, leaving 14 bases between. The CDR3 sequence is 15 residues long. As DNA, the CDR3 is TGCGCCAGCAGCCAAGAGATAGCGGGGGGGAATGGCTACACCTTC. Protein sequence: CASSQEIAGGNGYTF.

This clone was counted between two and nine times. The chain is built from TRBV2 and TRBJ2-3; 7 bases map to TRBD2. Germline V gene lookup returns CDR1 SNHLY and CDR2 FYNNEI. V gave up 5 bases and J gave up 1 base; unmatched junction bases: 0. The CDR3 sequence is 13 residues long. The DNA for the CDR3 is TGTGCCAGCAGTCGGGGGGGCACAGATACGCAGTATTTT. It codes for CASSRGGTDTQYF.

The rearrangement links TRBV23-1 to TRBJ1-3, with D unclear. TRBV23-1 is designated an ORF whose function remains uncertain. V lost 0 bases and J lost 0, with 6 bases in between. The CDR3 runs to 15 residues. The CDR3 here is CASSQSVRSGNTIYF. The DNA of the CDR3 is TGCGCCAGCAGTCAATCAGTACGCTCTGGAAACACCATATATTTT.

The genes are TRBV10-3 and TRBJ1-1; TRBD1 is a possible D gene (6 bases). Germline CDR1 and CDR2: ENHRY and SYGVKD. This CDR3 region has 14 residues. Trimming took 5 bases from V and 6 from J, leaving 16 bases between them. CDR3 bases: TGTGCCATCAGTCCGGGGGGCTTGGCTGCTGAAGCTTTCTTT. Protein sequence: CAISPGGLAAEAFF.